A single T cell receptor beta chain is shown here with its context. Its specific antigen is unknown. No much larger clonotype is one base removed from it; base qualities were not supplied. This record belongs to a study of Graves' ophthalmopathy and Graves' hyperthyroidism listed by TCRdb under 2018. For the wider study: A patient counted as having stable hyperthyroidism if there was no progression to ophthalmopathy within 18 months of follow-up. In roughly 6 hyperthyroidism patients, T-cell repertoires of thyroid tissue and blood were compared. After sampling, hyperthyroidism patients received methimazole starting at 30 mg daily, and ophthalmopathy patients received high-dose intravenous methylprednisolone. In total, 135 blood samples were TCR-sequenced: 40 to 45 ophthalmopathy, over 70 hyperthyroidism and some 17 hyperthyroidism-to-ophthalmopathy patients. To explore V-J signatures distinguishing ophthalmopathy from hyperthyroidism, a discovery set of some 100 patients (43 ophthalmopathy, 57 stable hyperthyroidism) was enrolled. For independent validation, a separate cohort was made up of some 19 hyperthyroidism patients plus 17 patients who later progressed from hyperthyroidism to ophthalmopathy. The study used TCR beta repertoire signatures to distinguish Graves' ophthalmopathy from Graves' hyperthyroidism and to predict progression to ophthalmopathy.

CDR1 is given as SQVTM and CDR2 as ANQGSEA, both from the germline V gene. Spanning cysteine to phenylalanine, the CDR3 consists of 12 amino acids. The CDR3 DNA has 36 bases and is translated from base 1. V was cut back by 7 bases and J by 6 bases, leaving a gap of 16 bases between them. Hyperthyroidism patients were newly diagnosed, with disease duration under 2 months, and aged 18 to 65 years. Patients with other autoimmune diseases, uncontrolled infections, pregnancy or lactation were excluded from the study. Diagnosis relied on clinical symptoms, serum thyroxine, TRAb, thyroid ultrasound and orbital computed tomography. Total RNA was extracted with Trizol reagent and quality-checked on an Agilent 2100 Bioanalyzer. TCR beta CDR3 regions were amplified from RNA transcripts for repertoire sequencing. The first round was an RT-PCR using HTBI primers with the Qiagen OneStep RT-PCR kit, and this first round was followed by a second-round multiplex PCR, then size selection and purification. Libraries were sequenced on an Illumina HiSeq2000 using paired-end 100 bp reads. Under the source paper's analysis protocol: SOAPnuke was used to process the reads, removing any read that contained adapters or uncalled bases, had a mean Phred below 15, or lacked an exact match to the constant primer or identifier. COPE v1.2.5 was used to merge the high-quality paired reads. Unique nucleotide sequences were defined as clonotypes and aligned to IMGT TRB V, D and J references using MiTCR v1.1. Only V-J combinations with frequency above 0.0001 were analysed, covering approximately 99% of repertoires. For each V-J combination, a TCR clonal expansion and chaos score was defined as F50 clonal expansion divided by the chaos observed in the TCRdist matrix. Welch's t-statistics and random forest were used to narrow the features down to 13 V-J combinations, which were then fed into a naive Bayes classifier. The similarity between thyroid and blood repertoires was quantified using the Morisita-Horn index. The raw public reads went through TCRdb reprocessing: fastp at Q25, MiXCR clone calling, in-frame beta chains kept. Records with the same CDR3 protein are collapsed into one entry carrying the most frequent genes and DNA. In this record, the V and J calls reflect TCRdb's handling and not the investigators' own analysis. The sample table lists around 520,000 distinct CDR3 sequences, about 40% of them with a count of one. The ten largest make up less than 4.5% of the sample.

Summary of the overall study and its limitations: Most of the expanded thyroid clonotypes with a frequency above 0.001 were also detected in blood, and it was suggested that the thyroid immune response may be reflected by blood repertoires. In validation, the model predicted ophthalmopathy progression with nearly 71% sensitivity and 72.22% specificity; about a dozen predicted patients were CT-confirmed with GO in a median of approximately six months. In cross-validation, the 13-signature model distinguished ophthalmopathy from stable hyperthyroidism with 87.88% sensitivity and roughly 84% specificity, while in the test set the corresponding values were about 80% and 75%. No statistical method was used to predetermine the sample size, and group allocation was not hidden from the investigators.

The sample taken for sequencing was peripheral blood or thyroid tissue (not recorded which). The chain links TRBV29-1 with TRBJ2-7; a tentative D match to TRBD2 spans 7 bases. This TCR was sampled from an adult man with Graves' hyperthyroidism. Read as DNA, the sequence is TGCAGCGCCCAAGGGGGGGAGGGCGAGCAGTACTTC. Its amino acids are CSAQGGEGEQYF.